This paragraph reports one T cell receptor beta chain. These data come from a study of control samples from healthy donors and cancer patients. Trimming took 7 bases from V and 7 from J; bases not matched to a gene: 7. Germline V gene data show CDR1 as SNHLY and CDR2 as FYNNEI. The CDR3 spans 14 residues. Data came from immunoSEQ multiplex PCR; TCRdb stores just in-frame clones and leaves some out. The repertoire holds 150,000 to 200,000 clones, more than 85% seen once, with 2% to 2.5% in the top ten. The source material was blood. The clonotype comes from a woman aged 40 to 50 in good health. This chain links TRBV2 with TRBJ1-4, with TRBD1 matching 9 bases. In nucleotides, the CDR3 is TGTGCCAGCATTGGACAGGGGAGGAGTGAAAAACTGTTTTTT. It encodes CASIGQGRSEKLFF.